These T cell receptor beta chains were read from a single sample in a study of T cells in Graves' hyperthyroidism and ophthalmopathy. One entry per CDR3 protein results from TCRdb running MiXCR on the multiplex PCR reads. Of some 500,000 distinct CDR3 sequences in the sample, 13% to 15% were seen once. Input material: blood. These receptor sequences come from a young woman with Graves' hyperthyroidism. Both conserved end residues are part of each CDR3. Each record gives: clone size, CDR3 length, V gene, J gene, D gene, CDR3 protein, CDR3 DNA. D genes are given only for firm matches. Clone sizes are given selectively: once, few, many, or a class where the clone is expanded.

few,17,TRBV14,TRBJ1-2,-,CASSQDGPSVTQYGYTF,TGTGCCAGCAGCCAAGATGGTCCCAGCGTCACCCAATATGGCTACACCTTC
many,13,TRBV30,TRBJ2-3,-,CAWSTSGTDTQYF,TGTGCCTGGAGTACGAGTGGGACAGATACGCAGTATTTT
few,16,TRBV7-3,TRBJ1-1,-,CASSLTNRIFNTEAFF,TGTGCCAGCAGCTTAACTAACCGGATCTTCAACACTGAAGCTTTCTTT
many,15,TRBV18,TRBJ2-1,-,CASSPPGGLNNEQFF,TGTGCCAGCTCACCACCAGGCGGGCTTAACAATGAGCAGTTCTTC
many,14,TRBV12-3/TRBV12-4,TRBJ2-5,TRBD1,CASRLTGGQETQYF,TGTGCCAGCAGGTTAACAGGGGGCCAAGAGACCCAGTACTTC
many,14,TRBV11-1,TRBJ1-1,TRBD1,CASSVRDRNTEAFF,TGTGCCAGCAGCGTAAGGGACAGGAACACTGAAGCTTTCTTT
many,16,TRBV11-3,TRBJ2-1,TRBD2,CASWGEGRGSYNEQFF,TGTGCCAGCTGGGGGGAGGGGAGGGGCTCCTACAATGAGCAGTTCTTC
many,14,TRBV6-1,TRBJ1-2,-,CASSRTTTNYGYTF,TGTGCCAGCAGTAGGACAACCACTAACTATGGCTACACCTTC
few,16,TRBV6-1,TRBJ1-5,TRBD1,CASSLQGGFGNQPQHF,TGTGCCAGCAGTTTACAGGGGGGATTCGGCAATCAGCCCCAGCATTTT
-,15,TRBV12-3/TRBV12-4,TRBJ2-3,TRBD2,CASGRTSGGGDTQYF,TGTGCCAGCGGCCGAACTAGCGGAGGGGGAGATACGCAGTATTTT
many,15,TRBV18,TRBJ1-1,-,CASSPPGGQGTEAFF,TGTGCCAGCTCACCACCGGGTGGGCAGGGGACTGAAGCTTTCTTT
many,13,TRBV3-1,TRBJ1-2,-,CASSQKPRDGYTF,TGTGCCAGCAGCCAGAAACCCAGGGATGGCTACACCTTC
-,15,TRBV5-1,TRBJ2-7,-,CASSLWGRERYEQYF,TGCGCCAGCAGCTTGTGGGGTCGGGAGCGATACGAGCAGTACTTC
many,14,TRBV7-8,TRBJ2-1,-,CASRPSSRRNEQFF,TGTGCCAGCCGCCCATCTAGCCGGAGAAATGAGCAGTTCTTC